The 7 T cell receptor beta chains listed next were all sequenced from one sample in a study of read filtering for tumor transcriptome and immune sequencing. This library used roughly 400 ng RNA and molecular barcoded adaptors spanning alpha/delta and beta/gamma chains. One entry per CDR3 protein, called by TCRdb with MiXCR from the reads. The table records 85,000 or so distinct CDR3 sequences, 9% to 15% of them present only once. The sequenced sample consisted of a population of CD138-negative cells sorted from bone marrow. These receptors came from a donor aged 40 or older with multiple myeloma.

As regards this clonotype: A much more abundant neighbour one base away suggests this may be a read error. This chain uses TRBV6-2 or TRBV6-3 with TRBJ2-2; D may match TRBD1 or TRBD2 (6 bases each). The germline gives CDR1 MNHEY, CDR2 SVGEGT. The CDR3 has 14 amino acids. In DNA form, the CDR3 reads TGTGCCAGCAGTACCCCGGGGGACACCGGGGAGCTGTTATTT. Encoded protein: CASSTPGDTGELLF.

The sample holds many counts of this clonotype. The rearrangement links TRBV6-1 to TRBJ2-1; D assignment may be TRBD1 or TRBD2 (5 bases each). V lost 8 bases to trimming and J lost 1 base, with 12 bases between them. This CDR3 region has 14 residues. Germline CDR1 and CDR2: MNHNS and SASEGT. CDR3 DNA sequence: TGTGCCAGCGGCTTATGGGGGTCCTACAATGAGCAGTTCTTC. Amino acids: CASGLWGSYNEQFF.

This clonotype has at least ten counts. The chain joins TRBV7-2 to TRBJ2-1, with D perhaps matching TRBD2 (5 bases). The germline V gene has CDR1 SGHTA and CDR2 FQGNSA. Deletions cut 6 bases from V and 2 bases from J, with 14 bases between. This CDR3 comprises 15 residues. In nucleotides, the CDR3 is TGTGCCAGCAGGATGGACTTCGCCCCCTACAATGAGCAGTTCTTC. Translation: CASRMDFAPYNEQFF.

At least ten counts were recorded for this clonotype. This chain joins TRBV5-1 and TRBJ2-1; 8 positions match TRBD2. V lost 0 bases to trimming and J lost 9 bases; unmatched junction nucleotides: 5. The CDR3 has 14 amino acids. The V gene's germline CDR1 is SGHRS and CDR2 YFSETQ. The CDR3 loop is CASSLEGAGGEQFF. CDR3 in DNA: TGCGCCAGCAGCTTGGAGGGCGCGGGAGGTGAGCAGTTCTTC.

There are many counts of this clonotype. This chain connects TRBV29-1 to TRBJ2-3; D may be TRBD1 or TRBD2 (6 bases each). The V end lost 6 bases, the J end lost 1 base, and 14 bases lay between the germline ends. CDR1 is SQVTM and CDR2 is ANQGSEA in the germline V gene. The CDR3 has 14 residues. The CDR3 coding sequence is TGCAGCGTCCGAGGGGGGTTCGGCACAGATACGCAGTATTTT. Its protein is CSVRGGFGTDTQYF.

This clonotype was counted ten times or more. The V and J genes are TRBV5-1 and TRBJ2-3, with TRBD2 matching over 8 bases. The CDR3 is made up of 15 amino acids. The V gene's germline CDR1 is SGHRS and CDR2 YFSETQ. V shed 1 base and J 4 bases; nucleotides not matched to a gene: 5. The CDR3 coding sequence is TGCGCCAGCAGCTTGCCAGCGGGAGTGGCAGATACGCAGTATTTT. It yields the protein CASSLPAGVADTQYF.

This clonotype was detected ten times or more. The V call is TRBV7-8, the J call TRBJ2-4; D might be TRBD1 (5 bases). Trimming pared 1 base from V and 8 bases from J, leaving 6 bases between. Germline loops: CDR1 SGHVS, CDR2 FQNEAQ. CDR3 length: 12 residues. Here the CDR3 reads CASSLGRDIQYF. In DNA form, the CDR3 reads TGTGCCAGCAGCTTAGGCAGGGACATTCAGTACTTC.